Here is one T cell receptor (beta chain) with its context. The source of the sample is a study of shared clonotypes between healthy human individuals. Data came from immunoSEQ multiplex PCR; TCRdb stores just in-frame clones and leaves some out. This repertoire shows about 2.4 million clones, over 85% found once; its top ten account for about 0.38%. The CDR3 has 12 amino acids. Germline CDR1 reads SQVTM; CDR2 reads ANQGSEA. The germline V and J ends were trimmed by 7 bases and 2 bases, with 11 bases remaining between them. The rearrangement links TRBV29-1 to TRBJ2-5; D unclear. The sequenced sample consisted of naive CD4+ T cells from PBMCs. Subset given: CD45RA+ positively selected. The source of this sequence is a man between 18 and 35 years old in good health. Some clones in this sample may be carry-over from other donors' samples. The CDR3 DNA reads TGCAGCGGTACCGGTCCGCAAGAGACCCAGTACTTC. Protein product: CSGTGPQETQYF. The full variable domain, rest sourced from reference TRBV29-1 and TRBJ2-5, is SAVISQKPSRDICQRGTSLTIQCQVDSQVTMMFWYRQQPGQSLTLIATANQGSEATYESGFVIDKFPISRPNLTFSTLTVSNMSPEDSSIYLCSGTGPQETQYFGPGTRLLVL.